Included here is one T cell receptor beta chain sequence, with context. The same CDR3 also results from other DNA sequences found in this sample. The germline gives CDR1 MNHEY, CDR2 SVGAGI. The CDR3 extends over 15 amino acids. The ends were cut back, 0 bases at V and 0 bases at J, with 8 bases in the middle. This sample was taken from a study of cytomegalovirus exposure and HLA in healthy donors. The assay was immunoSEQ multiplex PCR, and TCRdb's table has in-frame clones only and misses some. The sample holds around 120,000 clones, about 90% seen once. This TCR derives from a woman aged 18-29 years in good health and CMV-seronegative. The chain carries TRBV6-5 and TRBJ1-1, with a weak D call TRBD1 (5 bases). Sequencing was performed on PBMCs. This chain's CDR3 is CASSYSRGLNTEAFF. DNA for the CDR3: TGTGCCAGCAGTTACTCTAGGGGATTGAACACTGAAGCTTTCTTT.